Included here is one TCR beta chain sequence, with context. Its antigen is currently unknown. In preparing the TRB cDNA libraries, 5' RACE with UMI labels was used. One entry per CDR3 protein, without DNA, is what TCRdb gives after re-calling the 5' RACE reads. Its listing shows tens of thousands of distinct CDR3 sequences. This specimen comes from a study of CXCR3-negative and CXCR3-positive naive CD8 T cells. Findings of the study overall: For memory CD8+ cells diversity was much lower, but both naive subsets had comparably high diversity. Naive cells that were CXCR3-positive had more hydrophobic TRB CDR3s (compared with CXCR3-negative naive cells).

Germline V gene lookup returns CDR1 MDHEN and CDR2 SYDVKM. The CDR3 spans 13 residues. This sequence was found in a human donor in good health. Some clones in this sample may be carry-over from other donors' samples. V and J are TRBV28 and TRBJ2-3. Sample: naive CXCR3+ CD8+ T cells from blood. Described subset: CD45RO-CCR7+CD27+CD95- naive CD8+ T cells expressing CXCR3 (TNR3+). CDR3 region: CASSDLVDSTQYF.